These T cell receptor beta chains were read from a single sample in a study of T cells in Graves' hyperthyroidism and ophthalmopathy. TCRdb re-called the multiplex PCR reads through MiXCR, storing one row per CDR3 protein. The sample lists approximately 400,000 distinct CDR3 sequences, about 15% occurring once. Sample: blood. Source of these receptors: a woman aged 60-75 years with Graves' hyperthyroidism. Each CDR3 is given with its conserved first and last residue. The order of the fields is D gene, J gene, V gene, clone size, CDR3 protein, CDR3 DNA. D genes are given only for firm matches. Clone size, where shown, is once, few, many, or a class for clones that have expanded.

D: NA
J: TRBJ2-1
V: TRBV12-3/TRBV12-4
size: NA
CDR3: CASSFQSGDNEQFF
DNA: TGTGCCAGCAGTTTTCAATCAGGGGACAATGAGCAGTTCTTC

D: TRBD1
J: TRBJ2-1
V: TRBV20-1
size: many
CDR3: CSALDRATEQFF
DNA: TGCAGTGCTCTGGACAGGGCCACTGAGCAGTTCTTC

D: NA
J: TRBJ2-7
V: TRBV6-1
size: few
CDR3: CASSLAETYEQYF
DNA: TGTGCCAGCAGTCTGGCGGAGACCTACGAGCAGTACTTC

D: TRBD1
J: TRBJ2-1
V: TRBV12-3/TRBV12-4
size: many
CDR3: CASSHTGEWHLSSYNEQFF
DNA: TGTGCCAGCAGCCATACAGGGGAATGGCACCTGAGCTCCTACAATGAGCAGTTCTTC

D: TRBD1
J: TRBJ2-2
V: TRBV20-1
size: many
CDR3: CSARGKDRENTGELFF
DNA: TGCAGTGCTAGAGGGAAAGACAGGGAAAACACCGGGGAGCTGTTTTTT

D: NA
J: TRBJ1-1
V: TRBV30
size: many
CDR3: CAWTNKVDTEAFF
DNA: TGTGCCTGGACCAACAAGGTGGACACTGAAGCTTTCTTT

D: TRBD2
J: TRBJ2-1
V: TRBV5-4
size: few
CDR3: CASSLISGRSSYNEQFF
DNA: TGTGCCAGCAGCTTAATTAGCGGGAGAAGCTCCTACAATGAGCAGTTCTTC

D: TRBD1
J: TRBJ1-5
V: TRBV11-2
size: many
CDR3: CASSSSTGINQPQHF
DNA: TGTGCCAGCAGCTCCTCGACAGGGATCAATCAGCCCCAGCATTTT

D: TRBD1
J: TRBJ1-2
V: TRBV29-1
size: few
CDR3: CSVVWTGSVNGYTF
DNA: TGCAGCGTTGTCTGGACAGGGTCAGTTAATGGCTACACCTTC

D: TRBD2
J: TRBJ2-7
V: TRBV11-2
size: many
CDR3: CASSSWTSGRAEQYF
DNA: TGTGCCAGCAGCTCATGGACTAGCGGGAGGGCGGAGCAGTACTTC

D: TRBD2
J: TRBJ2-1
V: TRBV7-8
size: many
CDR3: CASRWLAGVGDEQFF
DNA: TGTGCCAGCAGATGGCTAGCGGGAGTAGGAGATGAGCAGTTCTTC

D: TRBD1
J: TRBJ1-5
V: TRBV3-1
size: many
CDR3: CASSHKQGYQPQHF
DNA: TGTGCCAGCAGCCATAAACAGGGGTATCAGCCCCAGCATTTT

D: NA
J: TRBJ2-2
V: TRBV7-3
size: NA
CDR3: CASSLGVGAGELFF
DNA: TGTGCCAGCAGCTTAGGTGTGGGGGCCGGGGAGCTGTTTTTT

D: NA
J: TRBJ1-3
V: TRBV7-8
size: many
CDR3: CASSSPFKTFTNTIYF
DNA: TGTGCCAGCAGCTCGCCCTTCAAGACATTTACAAACACCATATATTTT

D: TRBD2
J: TRBJ2-3
V: TRBV29-1
size: many
CDR3: CSVSSRLKRLLAGGWGTDTQYF
DNA: TGCAGCGTCAGCAGCCGACTCAAACGGTTACTAGCGGGAGGGTGGGGCACAGATACGCAGTATTTT

D: NA
J: TRBJ1-1
V: TRBV6-6
size: many
CDR3: CASSYSLGTPNTEAFF
DNA: TGTGCCAGCAGTTACTCTTTAGGGACACCGAACACTGAAGCTTTCTTT